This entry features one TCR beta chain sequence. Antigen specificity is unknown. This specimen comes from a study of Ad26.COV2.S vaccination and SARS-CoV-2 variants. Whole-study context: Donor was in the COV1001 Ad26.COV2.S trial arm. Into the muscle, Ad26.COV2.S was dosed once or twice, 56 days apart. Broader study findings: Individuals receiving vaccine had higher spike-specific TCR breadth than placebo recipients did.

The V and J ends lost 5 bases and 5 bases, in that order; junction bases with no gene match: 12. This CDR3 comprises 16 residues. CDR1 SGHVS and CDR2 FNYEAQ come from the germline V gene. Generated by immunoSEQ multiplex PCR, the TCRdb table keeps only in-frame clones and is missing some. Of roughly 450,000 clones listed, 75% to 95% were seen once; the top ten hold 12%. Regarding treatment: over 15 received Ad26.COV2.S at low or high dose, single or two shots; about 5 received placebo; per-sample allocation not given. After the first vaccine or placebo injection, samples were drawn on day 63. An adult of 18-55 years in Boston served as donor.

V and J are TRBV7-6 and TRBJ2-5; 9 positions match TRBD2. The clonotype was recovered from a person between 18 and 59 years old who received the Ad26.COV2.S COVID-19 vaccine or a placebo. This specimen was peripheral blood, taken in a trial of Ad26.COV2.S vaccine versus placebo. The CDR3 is CASSPGPLAGRETQYF. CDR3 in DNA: TGTGCCAGCAGCCCAGGGCCTCTAGCGGGGAGGGAGACCCAGTACTTC.